This T cell receptor (beta chain) was observed in a study of Ad26.COV2.S vaccination and SARS-CoV-2 variants. The wider study: Ad26.COV2.S was injected intramuscularly once or twice, 56 days apart.

Noted treatment: about 20 received Ad26.COV2.S at low or high dose, single or two shots; roughly five received placebo; per-sample allocation not given. All samples were drawn on day 63, counting from the first vaccine or placebo injection. It was Wuhan-strain SARS-CoV-2 spike that the Ad26 vaccine vector expressed. With regard to this clone: Its matching antigen is unknown.

Whole-study results and caveats: Reports say spike-specific CD8+ and CD4+ T cell responses covered substantial breadth after vaccination. TCR breadth and depth analyses may have underestimated total T cell responses.

TCRdb's copy holds only in-frame clones and misses some; the assay was immunoSEQ multiplex PCR. The table includes about 350,000 clones, around 86% detected once. Sample: peripheral blood, taken in a trial of Ad26.COV2.S vaccine versus placebo. This receptor was identified in a person aged 18 to 65 who received the Ad26.COV2.S COVID-19 vaccine or a placebo.

CDR3 nucleotide sequence: TGCGCCAGCAGCTTTACTATGTTGCAGGGGGAGACCCAGTACTTC. The encoded protein is CASSFTMLQGETQYF. This chain uses TRBV5-1 with TRBJ2-5, with D possibly TRBD1 on 6 matching bases. The germline V gene encodes CDR1 SGHRS and CDR2 YFSETQ. The CDR3 consists of 15 residues. V gave up 2 bases and J gave up 5 bases, with 16 bases separating them.